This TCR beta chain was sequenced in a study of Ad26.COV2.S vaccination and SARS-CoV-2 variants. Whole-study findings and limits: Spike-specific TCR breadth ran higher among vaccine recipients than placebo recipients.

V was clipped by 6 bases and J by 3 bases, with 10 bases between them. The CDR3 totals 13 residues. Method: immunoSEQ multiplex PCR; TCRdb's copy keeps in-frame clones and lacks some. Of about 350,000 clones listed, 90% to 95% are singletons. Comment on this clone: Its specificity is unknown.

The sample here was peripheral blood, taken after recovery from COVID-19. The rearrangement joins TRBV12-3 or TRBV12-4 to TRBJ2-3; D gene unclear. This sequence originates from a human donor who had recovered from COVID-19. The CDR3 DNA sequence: TGTGCCAGCAGCGAGATTGCGACAGATACGCAGTATTTT. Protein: CASSEIATDTQYF.